This T cell receptor (beta chain) was documented in a study of CD8 T cells in ankylosing spondylitis. Study conclusions and caveats: Disease-linked clones reportedly showed significant enrichment in matched ankylosing spondylitis synovial fluid. Apparently characteristic of ankylosing spondylitis blood was a TCR beta motif (about 8 highly homologous variants).

In TCRdb, the 5' RACE reads were re-called with MiXCR into one record per CDR3 protein. The sample has 150,000 to 200,000 distinct CDR3 sequences, more than 9% seen once. The CDR3 sequence is 12 residues long. Germline V CDR1 and CDR2: SQVTM, ANQGSEA. Between the trimmed V and J ends, which lost 4 bases and 7 bases, there was a span of 10 bases. This clonotype showed up many times. What it recognizes is unknown. The V call is TRBV29-1, the J call TRBJ2-2; D uncertain. The TCR sequence derives from a male donor with ankylosing spondylitis or in good health (not recorded which). Sequences were obtained from blood, either unsorted or a sorted T cell fraction (not recorded which). The CDR3 coding sequence is TGCAGCGTTGGGGCCCGAGGCGGGGAGCTGTTTTTT. This encodes CSVGARGGELFF.